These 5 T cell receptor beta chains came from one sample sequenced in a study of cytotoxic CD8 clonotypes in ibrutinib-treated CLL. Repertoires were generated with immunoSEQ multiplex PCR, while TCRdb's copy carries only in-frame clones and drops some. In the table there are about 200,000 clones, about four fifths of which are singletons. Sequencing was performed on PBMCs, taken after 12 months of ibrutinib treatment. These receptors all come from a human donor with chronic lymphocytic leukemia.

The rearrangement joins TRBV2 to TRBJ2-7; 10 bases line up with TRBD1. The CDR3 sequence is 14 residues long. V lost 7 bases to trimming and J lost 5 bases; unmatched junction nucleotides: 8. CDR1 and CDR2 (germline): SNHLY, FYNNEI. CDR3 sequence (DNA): TGTGCCAGCAATCGGGACAGGGGAACCCACGAGCAGTACTTC. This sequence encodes CASNRDRGTHEQYF.

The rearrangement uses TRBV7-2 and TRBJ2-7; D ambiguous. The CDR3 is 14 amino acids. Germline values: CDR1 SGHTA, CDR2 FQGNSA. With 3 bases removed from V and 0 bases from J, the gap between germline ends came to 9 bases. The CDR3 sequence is CASSFISNSYEQYF. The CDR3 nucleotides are TGTGCCAGCAGCTTTATATCTAACTCCTACGAGCAGTACTTC.

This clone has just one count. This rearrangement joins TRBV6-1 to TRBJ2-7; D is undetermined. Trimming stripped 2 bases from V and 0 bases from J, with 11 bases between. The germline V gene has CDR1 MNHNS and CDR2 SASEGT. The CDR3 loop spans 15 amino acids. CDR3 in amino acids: CASSEIGRSSYEQYF. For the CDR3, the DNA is TGTGCCAGCAGTGAAATAGGACGGAGCTCCTACGAGCAGTACTTC.

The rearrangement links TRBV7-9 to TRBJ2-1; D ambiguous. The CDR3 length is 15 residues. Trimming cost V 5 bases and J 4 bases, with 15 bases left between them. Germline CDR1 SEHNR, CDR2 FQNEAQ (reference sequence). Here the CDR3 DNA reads TGTGCCAGCAGCCCGATGTTGGGCACATACAATGAGCAGTTCTTC. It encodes CASSPMLGTYNEQFF.

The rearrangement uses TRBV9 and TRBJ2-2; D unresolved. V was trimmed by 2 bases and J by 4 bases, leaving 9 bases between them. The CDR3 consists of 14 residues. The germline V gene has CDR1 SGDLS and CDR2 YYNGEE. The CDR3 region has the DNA TGTGCCAGCAGCGTTTCTAGTGGCACCGGGGAGCTGTTTTTT. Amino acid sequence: CASSVSSGTGELFF.